What follows is one T cell receptor beta chain and its context. Naive CD8 populations comprised CD45RO-negative cells positively selected for CCR7, excluding terminally differentiated effector memory CD45RA+ cells. The donors were all Caucasian adults (living in Nashville, Tennessee). This specimen comes from a study of shared clonotypes between healthy human individuals. Study summary: The plates for each donor numbered three CD4 naive, three CD4 memory, two CD8 naive and one CD8 memory.

Several immunoSEQ 96-well plates shared each subset's DNA, each plate a replicate. TCRdb keeps only in-frame clones here, not all; method: immunoSEQ multiplex PCR. The sample consists of 2 million or so clones, about 95% of them appearing once. Looked up from germline, CDR1 is MNHEY and CDR2 is SVGAGI. The CDR3 loop spans 16 amino acids. Trimming pared 0 bases from V and 0 bases from J, leaving 8 bases between. What was sequenced was naive CD8+ T cells sorted from blood. This TCR derives from a young man in good health. The chain couples TRBV6-5 to TRBJ2-2; D gene uncertain. The CDR3 region has the DNA TGTGCCAGCAGTTACTCAGCCCTTGCGAACACCGGGGAGCTGTTTTTT. Encoded protein: CASSYSALANTGELFF.